This TCR beta chain was recorded in a study of control samples from healthy donors and cancer patients. V lost 0 bases and J 1 base, leaving 3 bases between the germline ends. This CDR3 is built from 14 residues. The germline V gene has CDR1 SSHAT and CDR2 FNYEAQ (reference sequence). Sequencing was performed with immunoSEQ multiplex PCR; in TCRdb, only in-frame clones are kept and a portion is missing. The sample yields 90,000 to 100,000 clones, around 80% seen once. As regards this clone: Distinct nucleotide sequences in the sample also encode this CDR3.

This sequence originates from a woman aged 25 to 45 in good health. The chain employs TRBV7-7 and TRBJ2-2; D not certain. Sequencing input: blood. CDR3 DNA sequence: TGTGCCAGCAGCTTAGCAGGGAACACCGGGGAGCTGTTTTTT. Its protein product is CASSLAGNTGELFF.